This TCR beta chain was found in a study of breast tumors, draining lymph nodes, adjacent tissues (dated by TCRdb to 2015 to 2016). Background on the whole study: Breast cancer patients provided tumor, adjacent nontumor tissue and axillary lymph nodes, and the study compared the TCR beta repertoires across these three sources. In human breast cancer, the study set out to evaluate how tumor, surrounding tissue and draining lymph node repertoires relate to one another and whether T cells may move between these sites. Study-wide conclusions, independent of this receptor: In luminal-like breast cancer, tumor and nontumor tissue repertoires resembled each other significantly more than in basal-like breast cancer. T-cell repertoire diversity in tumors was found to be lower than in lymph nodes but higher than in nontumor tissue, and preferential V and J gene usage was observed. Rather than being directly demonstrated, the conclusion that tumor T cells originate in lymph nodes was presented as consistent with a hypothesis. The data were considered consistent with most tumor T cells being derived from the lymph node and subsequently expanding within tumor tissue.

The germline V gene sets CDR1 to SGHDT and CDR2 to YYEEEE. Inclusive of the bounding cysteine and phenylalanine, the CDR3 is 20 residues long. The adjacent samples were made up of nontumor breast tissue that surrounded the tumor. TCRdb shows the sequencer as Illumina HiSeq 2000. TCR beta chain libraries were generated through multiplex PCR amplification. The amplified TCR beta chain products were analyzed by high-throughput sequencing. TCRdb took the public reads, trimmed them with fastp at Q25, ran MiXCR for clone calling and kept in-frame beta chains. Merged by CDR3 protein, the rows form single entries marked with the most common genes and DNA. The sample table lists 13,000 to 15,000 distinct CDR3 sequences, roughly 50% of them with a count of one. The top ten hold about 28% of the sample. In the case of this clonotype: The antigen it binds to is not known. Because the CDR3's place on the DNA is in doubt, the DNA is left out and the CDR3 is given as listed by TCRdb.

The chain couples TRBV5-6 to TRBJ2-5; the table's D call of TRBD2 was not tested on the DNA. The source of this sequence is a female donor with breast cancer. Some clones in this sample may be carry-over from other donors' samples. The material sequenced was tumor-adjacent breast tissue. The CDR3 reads CASSLRTAGNTIYFGETQYF.